This paragraph reports one T cell receptor (beta chain). The CDR3 spans 15 residues. The V gene's germline CDR1 is MDHEN and CDR2 SYDVKM. Trimming stripped 5 bases from V and 12 bases from J, with 23 bases between. Only in-frame clones appear in the TCRdb table, and some are missing; sequencing was by immunoSEQ multiplex PCR. The sample comprises fewer than 350,000 clones, around nine tenths of which are singletons, and approximately 4.7% rests with the top ten. All enrollees were roughly 18 to 90 years old and from about two dozen US areas. These data belong to a study of blood T cell repertoires in COVID-19. Study-level information: T cells, B-cell-depleted T cells, or PBMCs supplied cDNA or gDNA.

V and J are TRBV28 and TRBJ1-3; no clear D. This receptor was taken from a man aged 55 to 70 who had recovered from COVID-19. Sequencing used PBMCs or T cells enriched from blood (not recorded which). The CDR3 DNA reads TGTGCCAGCAGTCCCCCCCGGTCGTCGGGGTGGAACATATATTTT. Residues: CASSPPRSSGWNIYF.